Following are 5 T cell receptor beta chains from one sample sequenced in a study of blood T cell repertoires in COVID-19. Here immunoSEQ multiplex PCR was the method, and the copy in TCRdb shows in-frame clones only, minus some. This table holds tens of thousands of clones, under 90% found once. The sample taken for sequencing was peripheral blood. The receptors come from a man in his sixties with COVID-19, enrolled during active disease.

The chain combines TRBV18 with TRBJ2-3; 9 bases match TRBD2. The CDR3 contains 16 residues. Trimming at V came to 3 bases and at J to 0 bases, leaving 4 bases not matched to a gene. Germline V CDR1 and CDR2: KGHSH, LQKENI. CDR3 protein: CASSPGGTSSTDTQYF. The DNA for the CDR3 is TGTGCCAGCTCACCTGGGGGGACTAGCAGCACAGATACGCAGTATTTT.

This rearrangement joins TRBV24-1 to TRBJ1-1; a possible D gene is TRBD1 (6 bases). This CDR3 contains 15 residues. Between the trimmed V and J ends, which lost 2 bases and 4 bases, there was a span of 13 bases. Per the germline V gene, CDR1 is KGHDR and CDR2 is SFDVKD. CDR3: CATSDSDPGATEAFF. For the CDR3, the DNA is TGTGCCACCAGTGATTCGGACCCAGGGGCCACTGAAGCTTTCTTT.

This clone was picked up one time. The chain has TRBV15 and TRBJ1-2; no firm D call. Germline-derived CDR1 and CDR2 are LNHNV and YYDKDF (reference sequence). The CDR3 has 13 residues. With 3 bases removed from V and 5 bases from J, the gap between germline ends came to 10 bases. CDR3 sequence (DNA): TGTGCCACCAGCAGCGGGGTCGATTATGGCTACACCTTC. It yields the protein CATSSGVDYGYTF. Variable domain in full (rest from reference TRBV15 and TRBJ1-2): DAMVIQNPRYQVTQFGKPVTLSCSQTLNHNVMYWYQQKSSQAPKLLFHYYDKDFNNEADTPDNFQSRRPNTSFCFLDIRSPGLGDTAMYLCATSSGVDYGYTFGSGTRLTVV.

The rearrangement uses TRBV7-8 and TRBJ2-3, with TRBD2 identical over 8 bases. Germline V CDR1 and CDR2: SGHVS, FQNEAQ. This CDR3 comprises 16 residues. Germline trimming cut 1 base from V and 3 bases from J; bases unmatched to any gene: 6. CDR3 nucleotides: TGTGCCAGCAGCTTAGTTGCGGGAGGCCAGACAGATACGCAGTATTTT. Translating it yields CASSLVAGGQTDTQYF. Supplemented by reference TRBV7-8 and TRBJ2-3, the full variable domain reads GAGVSQSPRYKVAKRGQDVALRCDPISGHVSLFWYQQALGQGPEFLTYFQNEAQLDKSGLPSDRFFAERPEGSVSTLKIQRTQQEDSAVYLCASSLVAGGQTDTQYFGPGTRLTVL.

The genes are TRBV3-1 (or the pseudogene TRBV3-2) and TRBJ2-7; unclear D gene. The CDR3 consists of 14 residues. In germline, CDR1 is LGHDT, CDR2 YNNKEL (reference sequence). V was shortened by 0 bases and J by 3 bases, with 9 bases between the two germline ends. The CDR3 region has the DNA TGTGCCAGCAGCCAAGAAGAGGTGTACTACGAGCAGTACTTC. This translates into CASSQEEVYYEQYF.